These 9 T cell receptor beta chains came from one sample sequenced in a study of cytomegalovirus exposure and HLA in healthy donors. The PCR contained 60 Vbeta and 13 Jbeta primers. Data came from immunoSEQ multiplex PCR; TCRdb stores just in-frame clones and leaves some out. The data hold over 150,000 clones, with around 79% observed a single time. The sequenced sample was PBMCs. The receptors originated from a man aged 25 to 40 in good health and CMV-seropositive.

The chain is built from TRBV6-5 and TRBJ2-5, with TRBD2 identical over 10 bases. The V gene's germline CDR1 is MNHEY and CDR2 SVGAGI. V gave up 5 bases and J gave up 4 bases; unmatched junction bases: 7. CDR3 length equals 15 residues. CDR3 nucleotide sequence: TGTGCCAGCAGTAGCAGCGGGGGGGTGGTAGAGACCCAGTACTTC. Its protein product is CASSSSGGVVETQYF.

The chain uses TRBV2 and TRBJ2-7, with a weak D call TRBD1 (5 bases). Trimming stripped 7 bases from V and 5 bases from J, with 15 bases between. This CDR3 has 13 residues. Germline V gene sequence: CDR1 SNHLY, CDR2 FYNNEI. Written as DNA, the CDR3 is TGTGCCAGCATCCAGGGATTCGGACACGAGCAGTACTTC. This gives the protein CASIQGFGHEQYF.

The gene calls are TRBV4-1 and TRBJ2-5; 10 bases fit TRBD2. The CDR3 contains 15 residues. The V segment lost 1 base and the J segment 4 bases; nucleotides outside the gene matches: 3. Germline V gives CDR1 MGHRA, CDR2 YSYEKL. CDR3: CASSQGTSGTETQYF. Here the CDR3 DNA reads TGCGCCAGCAGCCAAGGAACTAGCGGGACAGAGACCCAGTACTTC.

The chain has TRBV5-1 and TRBJ1-3; a possible D gene is TRBD1 (6 bases). V was trimmed by 3 bases and J by 0 bases, leaving 13 bases between them. From germline, CDR1 is SGHRS and CDR2 YFSETQ. CDR3 size: 16 residues. The CDR3: CASSSRGGFSGNTIYF. CDR3 nucleotide sequence: TGCGCCAGCAGCTCTCGAGGGGGTTTCTCTGGAAACACCATATATTTT.

This rearrangement joins TRBV21-1 to TRBJ1-1; the table's D call TRBD1 went unverified against the DNA. TRBV21-1 represents a pseudogene. The CDR3 loop spans 16 amino acids. CDR3 sequence (DNA): TGTGCCAGCAGCAAACTCCCACAGGGGGTGAGCACTGAAGCTTTCTTT. This encodes CASSKLPQGVSTEAFF.

The gene calls are TRBV18 and TRBJ2-5; 7 nucleotides line up with TRBD1. This CDR3 region has 13 residues. Germline CDR1 KGHSH, CDR2 LQKENI. Trimming removed 3 bases from V and 5 bases from J; junction bases left unmatched: 3. For the CDR3, the DNA is TGTGCCAGCTCACCGAGGGGGCGGGAGACCCAGTACTTC. Translating it yields CASSPRGRETQYF.

The CDR3 reads CASSSPGQGEVCGYTF. The CDR3 DNA is TGTGCCAGCAGCTCCCCGGGACAGGGTGAGGTCTGTGGCTACACCTTC. The chain combines TRBV5-4 with TRBJ1-2; 9 bases map to TRBD1. The CDR3 extends over 16 amino acids. In germline, CDR1 is SGHNT, CDR2 YYREEE (reference sequence). The V gene end was trimmed by 3 bases and the J gene end by 7 bases; junction bases not matched to a gene: 13.

The chain joins TRBV5-4 to TRBJ1-1, with D unclear. V lost 1 base and J 1 base, leaving 8 bases between the germline ends. The CDR3 sequence is 14 residues long. The germline V gene has CDR1 SGHNT and CDR2 YYREEE (reference sequence). In nucleotides, the CDR3 is TGTGCCAGCAGCTTGCTAGCCTGGAACACTGAAGCTTTCTTT. Protein product: CASSLLAWNTEAFF. Full variable domain (outside the CDR3, taken from reference TRBV5-4 and TRBJ1-1): ETGVTQSPTHLIKTRGQQVTLRCSSQSGHNTVSWYQQALGQGPQFIFQYYREEENGRGNFPPRFSGLQFPNYSSELNVNALELDDSALYLCASSLLAWNTEAFFGQGTRLTVV.

This clone was counted between two and nine times. V and J are TRBV5-6 and TRBJ1-5; 10 bases are shared with TRBD1. This CDR3 is 17 amino acids long. J was trimmed by 1 base and V by 4 bases; bases with no gene match: 8. Per the germline V gene, CDR1 is SGHDT and CDR2 is YYEEEE. The chain's CDR3 is CASSGDRGLRSNQPQHF. The CDR3 coding sequence is TGTGCCAGCAGCGGCGACAGGGGGCTGCGGAGCAATCAGCCCCAGCATTTT.